This T cell receptor beta chain stems from a study of cytotoxic CD8 clonotypes in ibrutinib-treated CLL. TCRdb's copy holds only in-frame clones and misses some; the assay was immunoSEQ multiplex PCR. The table records about 49,000 clones, approximately 50% of them present only once. Deletions cut 5 bases from V and 3 bases from J, with 14 bases between. This CDR3 comprises 13 residues. Germline assignment: CDR1 SQVTM and CDR2 ANQGSEA. Study observations and caveats: Baseline-level clonality went beyond age-matched healthy donors and moved in step with circulating CD8+ T-cell counts. There were differences in sampling times between sustained-remission and progressing patients.

Regarding this clone: No antigen is known for it.

The sample here was PBMCs, taken after 12 months of ibrutinib treatment. The chain couples TRBV29-1 to TRBJ2-7, with D possibly being TRBD1 or TRBD2 (5 bases each). The sequence was collected from a human donor with chronic lymphocytic leukemia. Here the CDR3 reads CSVREGRVYEQYF. The CDR3, as DNA: TGCAGCGTTCGAGAGGGGCGGGTCTACGAGCAGTACTTC.